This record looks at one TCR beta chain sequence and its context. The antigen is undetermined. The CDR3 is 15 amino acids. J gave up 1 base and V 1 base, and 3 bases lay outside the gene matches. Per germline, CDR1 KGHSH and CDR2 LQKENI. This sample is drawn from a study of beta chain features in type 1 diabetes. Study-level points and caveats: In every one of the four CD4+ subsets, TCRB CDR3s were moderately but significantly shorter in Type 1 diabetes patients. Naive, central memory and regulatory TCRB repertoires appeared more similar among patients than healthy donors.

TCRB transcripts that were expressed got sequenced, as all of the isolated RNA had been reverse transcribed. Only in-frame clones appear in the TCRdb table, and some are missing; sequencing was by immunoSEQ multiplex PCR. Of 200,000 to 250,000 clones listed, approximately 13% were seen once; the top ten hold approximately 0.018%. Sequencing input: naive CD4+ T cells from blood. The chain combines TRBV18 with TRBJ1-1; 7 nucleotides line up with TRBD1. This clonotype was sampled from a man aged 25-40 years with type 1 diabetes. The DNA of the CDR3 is TGTGCCAGCTCACCACGGGGACAGAGGAACACTGAAGCTTTCTTT. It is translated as CASSPRGQRNTEAFF.